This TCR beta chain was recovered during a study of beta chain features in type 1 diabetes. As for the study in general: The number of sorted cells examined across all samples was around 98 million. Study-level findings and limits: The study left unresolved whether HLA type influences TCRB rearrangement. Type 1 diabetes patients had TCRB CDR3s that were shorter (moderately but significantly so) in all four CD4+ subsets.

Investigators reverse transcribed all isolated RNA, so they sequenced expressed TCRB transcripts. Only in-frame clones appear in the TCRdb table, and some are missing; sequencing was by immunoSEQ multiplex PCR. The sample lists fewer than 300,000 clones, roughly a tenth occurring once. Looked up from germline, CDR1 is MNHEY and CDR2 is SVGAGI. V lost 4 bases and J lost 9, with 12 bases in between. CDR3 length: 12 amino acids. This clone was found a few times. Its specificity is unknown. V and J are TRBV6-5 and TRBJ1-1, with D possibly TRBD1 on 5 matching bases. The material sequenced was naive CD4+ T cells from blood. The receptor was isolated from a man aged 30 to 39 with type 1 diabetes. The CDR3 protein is CASSLRQGQAFF. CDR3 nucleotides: TGTGCCAGCAGTTTGCGTCAGGGCCAAGCTTTCTTT.